A selection of T cell receptor beta chains follows, all from one sample in a study of memory B cells and T cells in multiple sclerosis. TCRdb keeps only in-frame clones here, not all; method: immunoSEQ multiplex PCR. The data hold about 15,000 clones, with roughly two thirds observed a single time. The material sequenced was memory (CD45RO+) CD4+ T cells from blood. Receptors were obtained from a human donor with multiple sclerosis. The CDR3 runs from the conserved cysteine through the conserved F or W. A D gene is named only where the DNA matches it firmly. A row's size may be missing; if present it is once, few, many or a size class.

v_gene	j_gene	d_gene	abundance	CDR3aa	CDR3nt
TRBV27	TRBJ2-7	TRBD1	NA	CASRPGQVSYEQYF	TGCGCCAGCAGACCGGGACAGGTTTCCTACGAGCAGTACTTC
TRBV5-1	TRBJ1-2	TRBD1	NA	CASSFGTGGVGGYTF	TGCGCCAGCAGTTTTGGAACAGGGGGCGTAGGTGGCTACACCTTC
TRBV19	TRBJ1-6	NA	NA	CASSDRSNSPLHF	TGTGCCAGTAGTGACAGATCTAATTCACCCCTCCACTTT
TRBV12-5	TRBJ2-1	NA	few	CASGTGFSYNEQFF	TGTGCTAGTGGGACAGGTTTCTCCTACAATGAGCAGTTCTTC
TRBV5-1	TRBJ2-7	TRBD1	NA	CASSPGTGGHEQYF	TGCGCCAGCAGCCCGGGGACAGGGGGCCACGAGCAGTACTTC
TRBV28	TRBJ2-5	TRBD1	few	CASRGQGQGTQYF	TGTGCCAGCAGAGGACAGGGGCAAGGGACCCAGTACTTC
TRBV6-5	TRBJ2-7	NA	NA	CASREGASYYEQYF	TGTGCCAGCAGAGAGGGCGCATCCTACTACGAGCAGTACTTC
TRBV6-5	TRBJ2-7	NA	NA	CASSALARSYEQYF	TGTGCCAGCAGTGCCCTAGCGAGATCCTACGAGCAGTACTTC
TRBV5-1	TRBJ2-3	TRBD2	NA	CASSFAAGTDTQYF	TGCGCCAGCAGCTTCGCAGCGGGGACAGATACGCAGTATTTT
TRBV7-8	TRBJ1-1	TRBD1	NA	CASSVDRVNTEAFF	TGTGCCAGCAGCGTCGACAGGGTTAACACTGAAGCTTTCTTT
TRBV11-2	TRBJ2-7	NA	NA	CASSLERQVYEQYF	TGTGCCAGCAGCTTAGAGAGACAGGTCTACGAGCAGTACTTC
TRBV5-1	TRBJ1-1	NA	NA	CASSLEAFTEAFF	TGCGCCAGCAGCTTGGAAGCTTTCACTGAAGCTTTCTTT
TRBV29-1	TRBJ1-1	TRBD1	NA	CVTRDRGQRSEAFF	TGCGTGACTCGGGACAGGGGCCAAAGATCTGAAGCTTTCTTT
TRBV18	TRBJ2-7	TRBD1	NA	CATSRDSPYEQYF	TGTGCCACCTCCCGGGACAGTCCCTACGAGCAGTACTTC
TRBV5-1	TRBJ2-5	NA	NA	CASSLRGLQETQYF	TGCGCCAGCAGCTTAAGGGGCCTTCAAGAGACCCAGTACTTC
TRBV9	TRBJ2-3	TRBD2	NA	CASSAGGWVAGDTQYF	TGTGCCAGCAGCGCTGGGGGTTGGGTAGCGGGAGATACGCAGTATTTT
TRBV6-5	TRBJ1-1	NA	once	CASSQYLVSEAFF	TGTGCCAGCAGCCAGTACCTAGTGTCGGAAGCTTTCTTT
TRBV5-6	TRBJ2-5	NA	NA	CASSFGSGETQYF	TGTGCCAGCAGCTTTGGGTCGGGGGAGACCCAGTACTTC
TRBV5-6	TRBJ1-2	NA	NA	CASSLDRTDGYTF	TGTGCCAGCAGCTTGGACCGCACAGATGGCTACACCTTC
TRBV7-2	TRBJ2-7	NA	NA	CASSPPAREQYF	TGTGCCAGCAGCCCCCCCGCTCGGGAGCAGTACTTC
TRBV6-5	TRBJ1-2	TRBD1	NA	CASSGQAHYGYTF	TGTGCCAGCAGTGGACAGGCGCACTATGGCTACACCTTC
TRBV28	TRBJ2-4	NA	NA	CASNPRGHANKNIQYF	TGTGCCAGCAACCCCCGCGGACATGCCAATAAAAACATTCAGTACTTC
TRBV18	TRBJ1-3	TRBD1	medium-sized	CASSQFPGQALFQSSGNTIYF	TGTGCCAGCTCACAGTTTCCGGGACAGGCACTTTTCCAGAGCTCTGGAAACACCATATATTTT
TRBV29-1	TRBJ2-1	TRBD2	NA	CSATSRSYNEQFF	TGCAGTGCGACTAGCAGAAGCTACAATGAGCAGTTCTTC
TRBV9	TRBJ2-7	TRBD1	once	CASSVRQGAFYEQYF	TGTGCCAGCAGCGTCAGGCAGGGGGCATTCTACGAGCAGTACTTC
TRBV5-1	TRBJ1-4	NA	NA	CASRPTGRGDEKLFF	TGCGCCAGCAGACCTACAGGGAGAGGAGATGAAAAACTGTTTTTT
TRBV5-1	TRBJ1-2	NA	NA	CASSQDEMEGRNSYTF	TGCGCCAGCAGCCAAGACGAGATGGAGGGGAGAAACAGCTACACCTTC
TRBV5-1	TRBJ1-4	NA	few	CASSLVGSNEKLFF	TGCGCCAGCAGCTTGGTGGGGAGTAATGAAAAACTGTTTTTT
TRBV7-2	TRBJ2-3	TRBD2	NA	CASSLEGTSGATGTQYF	TGTGCCAGCAGCTTAGAAGGGACTAGCGGGGCGACAGGTACGCAGTATTTT
TRBV2	TRBJ2-6	TRBD1	NA	CASSRTGTELSGANVLTF	TGTGCCAGCAGCCGCACCGGGACAGAGCTCTCTGGGGCCAACGTCCTGACTTTC
TRBV23-1	TRBJ1-4	NA	few	CASSQSPCRVIEEKLFF	TGCGCCAGCAGTCAATCGCCTTGCAGGGTGATAGAAGAAAAACTGTTTTTT
TRBV19	TRBJ1-1	NA	NA	CASSIRGTEAFF	TGTGCCAGTAGTATCCGGGGCACTGAAGCTTTCTTT
TRBV6-4	TRBJ2-3	NA	NA	CASSDSLSSDTQYF	TGTGCCAGCAGTGACTCGCTATCTTCAGATACGCAGTATTTT
TRBV19	TRBJ1-5	NA	NA	CASSLSYHQPQHF	TGTGCCAGTAGCCTGAGCTATCATCAGCCCCAGCATTTT
TRBV6-5	TRBJ2-1	NA	few	CASSSADSPYNEQFF	TGTGCCAGCAGTTCCGCGGACAGTCCCTACAATGAGCAGTTCTTC
TRBV28	TRBJ1-2	NA	NA	CASSSTGSVDYGYTF	TGTGCCAGCAGTTCGACAGGTAGTGTGGACTATGGCTACACCTTC
TRBV19	TRBJ1-5	NA	NA	CASSILSGGDQPQHF	TGTGCCAGTAGTATTTTGTCCGGAGGAGATCAGCCCCAGCATTTT
TRBV18	TRBJ1-1	TRBD1	NA	CASSTTGDTEAFF	TGTGCCAGCTCAACGACAGGGGACACTGAAGCTTTCTTT
TRBV5-6	TRBJ1-1	NA	NA	CASSLAGGFPEAFF	TGTGCCAGCAGCTTGGCTGGGGGGTTCCCTGAAGCTTTCTTT
TRBV4-2	TRBJ2-2	NA	NA	CASSQEGPGLNTGELFF	TGTGCCAGCAGCCAAGAGGGGCCGGGACTGAACACCGGGGAGCTGTTTTTT
TRBV7-9	TRBJ1-4	TRBD1	NA	CASSEGSGTGEKLFF	TGTGCCAGCAGCGAAGGATCCGGGACAGGGGAAAAACTGTTTTTT
TRBV7-2	TRBJ2-2	TRBD2	NA	CASSLASGVNTGELFF	TGTGCCAGCAGCTTAGCGAGCGGGGTGAACACCGGGGAGCTGTTTTTT
TRBV29-1	TRBJ1-5	NA	NA	CSVAENRLVPQHF	TGCAGCGTTGCGGAGAACAGGTTAGTGCCCCAGCATTTT
TRBV21-1	TRBJ2-1	NA	NA	CASSRLDRDEISYNEQFF	TGTGCCAGCAGCAGATTAGACAGGGATGAAATTTCCTACAATGAGCAGTTCTTC
TRBV5-4	TRBJ1-1	TRBD1	NA	CASSLVGDRGGRTEAFF	TGTGCCAGCAGCTTGGTGGGAGACAGGGGGGGACGGACTGAAGCTTTCTTT
TRBV5-1	TRBJ2-7	NA	NA	CASSFGPNSYEQYF	TGCGCCAGCAGCTTCGGTCCAAACTCCTACGAGCAGTACTTC
TRBV2	TRBJ2-7	NA	NA	CASRVTGLYEQYF	TGTGCCAGCAGGGTAACAGGCCTCTACGAGCAGTACTTC
TRBV5-6	TRBJ2-7	TRBD1	NA	CASSSLDRVHEQYF	TGTGCCAGCAGCTCCCTGGACAGGGTCCACGAGCAGTACTTC
TRBV5-1	TRBJ2-3	TRBD1	NA	CASSRQGRSTDTQYF	TGCGCCAGCAGCCGACAGGGGAGAAGCACAGATACGCAGTATTTT
TRBV6-1	TRBJ2-3	TRBD1	NA	CASSRQGGTDTQYF	TGTGCCAGCAGTAGACAGGGGGGCACAGATACGCAGTATTTT
TRBV6-5	TRBJ2-1	TRBD2	few	CASSSERGESYNEQFF	TGTGCCAGCAGTTCAGAGCGGGGGGAAAGCTACAATGAGCAGTTCTTC
TRBV6-5	TRBJ2-7	TRBD2	NA	CASRGGNAYEQYF	TGTGCCAGCAGGGGGGGGAATGCCTACGAGCAGTACTTC
TRBV6-5	TRBJ1-2	TRBD1	NA	CASSSTGVRHYGYTF	TGTGCCAGCAGTTCAACAGGGGTCCGGCACTATGGCTACACCTTC
TRBV5-1	TRBJ2-7	NA	few	CASSSRYEQYF	TGCGCCAGCAGCTCCCGTTACGAGCAGTACTTC
TRBV19	TRBJ1-1	NA	NA	CASSTGGTGTEAFF	TGTGCCAGTAGTACGGGAGGCACGGGCACTGAAGCTTTCTTT
TRBV23-1	TRBJ2-5	TRBD2	NA	CASSQSRASGMKTQYF	TGCGCCAGCAGTCAATCTCGGGCTAGCGGGATGAAGACCCAGTACTTC
TRBV6-5	TRBJ2-7	NA	NA	CASSQNRYYEQYF	TGTGCCAGCAGTCAGAACAGATACTACGAGCAGTACTTC
TRBV30	TRBJ2-2	NA	NA	CAWMLYPPGHPNTGELFF	TGTGCCTGGATGCTTTACCCCCCAGGACACCCCAACACCGGGGAGCTGTTTTTT
TRBV15	TRBJ1-5	TRBD1	NA	CATSRDPRTGNQSQHF	TGTGCCACCAGCAGAGATCCCCGGACAGGGAATCAGTCCCAGCATTTT